Presented here are 26 T cell receptor beta chains from one specimen sequenced in a study of cytomegalovirus exposure and HLA in healthy donors. Both 60 Vbeta primers and 13 Jbeta primers went into the PCR. Profiled with immunoSEQ multiplex PCR; TCRdb holds only in-frame clones, not every one. The sample lists some 100,000 clones; about 79% were seen once. The specimen sequenced was PBMCs. These receptor sequences come from a female donor in good health and CMV-seropositive.

This clone has only a few counts. The rearrangement links TRBV6-1 to TRBJ2-1; 9 bases line up with TRBD2. With V trimmed by 6 bases and J by 3 bases, 6 bases remained unmatched. The length of the CDR3 is 15 residues. Germline lookup yields CDR1 MNHNS and CDR2 SASEGT. The CDR3 nucleotides are TGTGCCAGCAGGGTGACTAGCGGACGCTACAATGAGCAGTTCTTC. Translated, it gives CASRVTSGRYNEQFF.

This chain uses TRBV5-5 with TRBJ1-1, with D perhaps TRBD1 (5 bases). The CDR3 runs to 15 residues. Trimming shortened V by 0 bases and J by 0 bases, and 9 bases separated the two germline ends. Germline CDR1 and CDR2: SGHKS and YYEKEE (reference sequence). CDR3 DNA sequence: TGTGCCAGCAGCTTGGCAGGGTTCATGAACACTGAAGCTTTCTTT. Residues: CASSLAGFMNTEAFF.

The J gene is TRBJ2-1, the V gene TRBV18; TRBD2 aligns across 8 bases. The ends lost 8 bases at V and 8 bases at J; junction bases unmatched: 11. This CDR3 spans 14 amino acids. The germline CDR1 and CDR2 sequences are KGHSH and LQKENI. The DNA for the CDR3 is TGTGCCAGCCGACCCCGGGAGGGCCGGTATGAGCAGTTCTTC. This codes for CASRPREGRYEQFF. Based on the CDR3 plus reference TRBV18 and TRBJ2-1, the full variable domain is NAGVMQNPRHLVRRRGQEARLRCSPMKGHSHVYWYRQLPEEGLKFMVYLQKENIIDESGMPKERFSAEFPKEGPSILRIQQVVRGDSAAYFCASRPREGRYEQFFGPGTRLTVL.

V and J are TRBV7-8 and TRBJ1-4; D is possibly TRBD1 (5 bases). This CDR3 comprises 13 residues. V was clipped by 8 bases and J by 7 bases, with 14 bases between them. Germline values: CDR1 SGHVS, CDR2 FQNEAQ. The CDR3 protein is CASVQDMGEKLFF. In nucleotides, the CDR3 is TGTGCCAGCGTACAGGATATGGGTGAAAAACTGTTTTTT.

This chain connects TRBV2 to TRBJ2-5; 16 bases agree with TRBD2. Germline assignment: CDR1 SNHLY and CDR2 FYNNEI. The CDR3 consists of 16 residues. The ends lost 8 bases at V and 4 bases at J; junction bases unmatched: 7. CDR3 region: CASRGLAGGRGETQYF. The CDR3 DNA reads TGTGCCAGCCGGGGACTAGCGGGGGGGAGGGGAGAGACCCAGTACTTC.

This clone has a handful of counts. The chain is built from TRBV5-1 and TRBJ2-1; D not resolved. The germline gives CDR1 SGHRS, CDR2 YFSETQ. The V and J ends lost 3 bases and 8 bases respectively, with 15 bases between them. The CDR3 consists of 14 residues. CDR3 coding DNA: TGCGCCAGCAGCTCCGGAGTATCCAGCGATGAGCAGTTCTTC. Encoded protein: CASSSGVSSDEQFF.

This chain links TRBV10-2 with TRBJ1-3; 8 positions agree with TRBD1. V was clipped by 8 bases and J by 0 bases; unmatched bases: 6. The CDR3 totals 15 residues. The germline V gene has CDR1 WSHSY and CDR2 SAAADI. CDR3 in DNA: TGCGCCAGCCTTGGACAGGGACACTCTGGAAACACCATATATTTT. The encoded protein is CASLGQGHSGNTIYF.

This clone appeared a few times. The chain carries TRBV25-1 and TRBJ2-4, with unresolved D. Deletions cut 5 bases from V and 0 bases from J, with 14 bases between. CDR1 is MGHDK and CDR2 is SYGVNS in the germline V gene. This CDR3 is 16 amino acids long. This chain's CDR3 is CASSPAGPQAKNIQYF. CDR3 DNA sequence: TGTGCCAGCAGTCCGGCAGGTCCCCAAGCCAAAAACATTCAGTACTTC.

The chain links TRBV10-1 to TRBJ2-5; TRBD2 is a possible D gene (6 bases). Looked up from germline, CDR1 is WNHNN and CDR2 is SYGVQD (reference sequence). The V gene lost 2 bases and the J gene lost 3 bases, with 10 bases spanning the gap. The length of the CDR3 is 14 residues. The CDR3 nucleotides read TGCGCCAGCAGTGAGGGTAGCGGAGAAGAGACCCAGTACTTC. Its translation: CASSEGSGEETQYF.

The chain combines TRBV7-9 with TRBJ2-7; the D gene is possibly TRBD2 (6 bases). Trimming took off 3 bases at V and 4 bases at J, with 13 bases between the two ends. The germline V gene has CDR1 SEHNR and CDR2 FQNEAQ (reference sequence). The length of the CDR3 is 14 residues. The CDR3: CASSFKEGRYEQYF. The CDR3 nucleotides read TGTGCCAGCAGCTTTAAGGAGGGGCGGTACGAGCAGTACTTC. The full variable domain, in which reference TRBV7-9 and TRBJ2-7 provide the parts outside the CDR3, is DTGVSQNPRHKITKRGQNVTFRCDPISEHNRLYWYRQTLGQGPEFLTYFQNEAQLEKSRLLSDRFSAERPKGSFSTLEIQRTEQGDSAMYLCASSFKEGRYEQYFGPGTRLTVT.

The CDR3: CAWSVPAADNEQFF. CDR3 bases: TGTGCCTGGAGTGTACCGGCGGCGGACAATGAGCAGTTCTTC. The V call is TRBV30, the J call TRBJ2-1; D is unresolved. Germline V gives CDR1 GTSNPN, CDR2 SVGIG (reference sequence). Trimming removed 0 bases from V and 5 bases from J, with 11 bases in between. The CDR3 runs to 14 residues.

The CDR3 region has the DNA TGTGCCAGCAGCCTAAGCGCGATCACAACCTACGAGCAGTACTTC. This encodes CASSLSAITTYEQYF. The V call is TRBV7-9, the J call TRBJ2-7; D is ambiguous. The germline gives CDR1 SEHNR, CDR2 FQNEAQ (reference sequence). Trimming cost V 5 bases and J 2 bases, with 16 bases left between them. This CDR3 is 15 amino acids long.

A word on this clone: Germline is not matched at one junction end, which may reflect a read error. This same CDR3 is encoded by further DNA sequences in the sample. The chain is built from TRBV6-1 and TRBJ2-2, with 7 bases that match TRBD1. This CDR3 contains 14 residues. Germline values: CDR1 MNHNS, CDR2 SASEGT. CDR3 region: CATVRGPNTGELFF. DNA of the CDR3: TGCGCCACCGTGAGGGGGCCCAACACCGGGGAGCTGTTTTTT.

This chain uses TRBV27 with TRBJ2-1; TRBD2 matches 7 bases. The CDR3 length is 14 residues. The trim removed 3 bases at V and 7 bases at J, leaving 6 bases unmatched. Germline CDR1 and CDR2: MNHEY and SMNVEV (reference sequence). CDR3 loop: CASSFAGVENEQFF. The CDR3 coding sequence is TGTGCCAGCAGTTTTGCGGGAGTGGAGAATGAGCAGTTCTTC.

V gene TRBV13 combines with J gene TRBJ1-5; 7 bases are shared with TRBD1. Germline CDR1 PRHDT, CDR2 FYEKMQ (reference sequence). J lost 6 bases, V lost 5 bases, and 4 bases had no gene match. CDR3 length equals 13 residues. The CDR3 sequence: CASSPRGVQPQHF. The CDR3, as DNA: TGTGCCAGCAGCCCCAGGGGGGTTCAGCCCCAGCATTTT.

The chain combines TRBV13 with TRBJ2-3, with 8 bases identical to TRBD1. With V trimmed by 2 bases and J by 2 bases, 12 bases remained unmatched. This CDR3 comprises 18 residues. Looked up from germline, CDR1 is PRHDT and CDR2 is FYEKMQ (reference sequence). CDR3 DNA: TGTGCCAGCAGCTTATACAGGGGGGTTGAAATAGCCACAGATACGCAGTATTTT. Translated, it gives CASSLYRGVEIATDTQYF.

J is TRBJ2-7 and V is TRBV6-1; TRBD1 is a possible D gene (6 bases). Germline V CDR1 and CDR2: MNHNS, SASEGT. V dropped 6 bases and J dropped 2 bases, with 8 bases sitting between them. The CDR3 loop spans 12 amino acids. The CDR3 bases are TGTGCCAGCAGGGACAGCGCCTACGAGCAGTACTTC. It encodes CASRDSAYEQYF.

This chain connects TRBV4-1 to TRBJ2-7; TRBD2 matches at 9 bases. Germline CDR1 MGHRA, CDR2 YSYEKL. The CDR3 has 15 residues. Trimming removed 0 bases from V and 4 bases from J; junction bases left unmatched: 4. CDR3 in DNA: TGCGCCAGCAGCCAAGATAGAAGCGGGAGGTACGAGCAGTACTTC. This encodes CASSQDRSGRYEQYF.

V gene TRBV27 combines with J gene TRBJ1-3, with 10 bases identical to TRBD1. Germline CDR1 and CDR2: MNHEY and SMNVEV (reference sequence). This CDR3 region has 16 residues. The V and J ends lost 6 bases and 4 bases, in that order; junction bases with no gene match: 9. The CDR3 protein is CASSSRQGARGNTIYF. In DNA, the CDR3 is TGTGCCAGCAGCTCCCGACAGGGGGCGCGCGGAAACACCATATATTTT.

The J gene is TRBJ1-5, the V gene TRBV18, with 9 bases identical to TRBD1. This CDR3 has 15 amino acids. J gave up 4 bases and V 6 bases, and 7 bases lay outside the gene matches. CDR1 and CDR2 from the germline V gene are KGHSH and LQKENI. The CDR3 region is CASSPGTGNNQPQHF. The CDR3 DNA sequence: TGTGCCAGCTCCCCCGGGACAGGGAATAATCAGCCCCAGCATTTT.

V gene TRBV6-6 combines with J gene TRBJ1-5; D is undetermined. The germline V gene encodes CDR1 MNHNY and CDR2 SVGAGI (reference sequence). Trimming took 0 bases from V and 5 from J, leaving 8 bases between them. The CDR3 contains 14 residues. The CDR3 bases are TGTGCCAGCAGTTACTCGGGTGGAGATCAGCCCCAGCATTTT. This translates into CASSYSGGDQPQHF.

This clone was detected only once. This sequence joins TRBV23-1 and TRBJ2-2, with no clear D. TRBV23-1 is an ORF; its function is uncertain. The CDR3 is 13 amino acids. V was pared by 6 bases and J by 2 bases, with 7 bases between. The CDR3 DNA is TGCGCCAGCAGACAGAAAAACACCGGGGAGCTGTTTTTT. This codes for CASRQKNTGELFF.

The V and J genes are TRBV6-1 and TRBJ1-5, with 7 positions matching TRBD1. CDR1 and CDR2 (germline): MNHNS, SASEGT. The CDR3 has 14 residues. J was trimmed by 9 bases and V by 4 bases; bases with no gene match: 9. The CDR3, as DNA: TGTGCCAGCAGTGGGACAGGCAACCTTGGGCCCCAGCATTTT. Its protein product is CASSGTGNLGPQHF.

The chain is built from TRBV5-1 and TRBJ2-3; D is undetermined. Germline lookup yields CDR1 SGHRS and CDR2 YFSETQ. This CDR3 spans 14 amino acids. Trimming shortened V by 4 bases and J by 0 bases, and 9 bases separated the two germline ends. This chain's CDR3 is CASSRDGSTDTQYF. The CDR3 nucleotides read TGCGCCAGCAGCCGCGACGGGAGCACAGATACGCAGTATTTT.

The rearrangement uses TRBV18 and TRBJ2-5, with 10 bases aligning to TRBD2. The DNA matches TRBJ2-7 better at its end, which makes the J call doubtful. CDR3 length equals 19 residues. In germline, CDR1 is KGHSH, CDR2 LQKENI. The CDR3 region has the DNA TGTGCCAGCTCACCAAGGACTAGCGGCTCTTCTAGGGCCTCCTACGAGCAGTACTTC. It encodes CASSPRTSGSSRASYEQYF.

The V gene is TRBV5-5, the J gene TRBJ1-1; perhaps TRBD1 as D (5 bases). Trimming stripped 0 bases from V and 4 bases from J, with 10 bases between. The CDR3 length is 14 residues. Germline values: CDR1 SGHKS, CDR2 YYEKEE (reference sequence). The CDR3 nucleotides read TGTGCCAGCAGCTTGGAGGGGATGGGCACTGAAGCTTTCTTT. Its translation: CASSLEGMGTEAFF.